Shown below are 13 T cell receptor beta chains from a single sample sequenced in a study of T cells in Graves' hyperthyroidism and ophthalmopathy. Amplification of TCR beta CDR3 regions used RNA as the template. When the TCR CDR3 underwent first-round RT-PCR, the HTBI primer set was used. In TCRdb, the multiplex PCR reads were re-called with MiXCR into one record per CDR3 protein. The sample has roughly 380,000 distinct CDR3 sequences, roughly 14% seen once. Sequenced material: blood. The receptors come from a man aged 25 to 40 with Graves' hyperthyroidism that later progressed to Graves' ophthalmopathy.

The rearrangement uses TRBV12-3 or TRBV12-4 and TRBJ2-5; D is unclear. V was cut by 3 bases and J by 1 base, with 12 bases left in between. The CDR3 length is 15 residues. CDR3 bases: TGTGCCAGCAGTTTGCGACGGCTAATCCAAGAGACCCAGTACTTC. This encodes CASSLRRLIQETQYF.

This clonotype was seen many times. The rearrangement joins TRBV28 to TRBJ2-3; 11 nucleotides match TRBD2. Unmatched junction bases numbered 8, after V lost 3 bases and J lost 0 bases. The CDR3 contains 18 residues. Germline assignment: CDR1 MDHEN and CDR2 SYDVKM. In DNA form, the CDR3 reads TGTGCCAGCAGTTTTGAACTAGCGGGGGTGACTAGCACAGATACGCAGTATTTT. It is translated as CASSFELAGVTSTDTQYF.

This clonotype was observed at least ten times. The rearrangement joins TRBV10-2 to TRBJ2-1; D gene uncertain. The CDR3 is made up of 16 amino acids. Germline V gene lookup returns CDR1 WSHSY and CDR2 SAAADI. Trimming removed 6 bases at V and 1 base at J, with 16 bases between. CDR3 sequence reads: CASSEVGFRSYNEQFF. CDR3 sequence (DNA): TGCGCCAGCAGCGAGGTGGGGTTTAGGTCCTACAATGAGCAGTTCTTC.

The DNA for the CDR3 is TGTGCCATCAAACCAGGACACAGCTACGAGCAGTACTTC. Translated: CAIKPGHSYEQYF. This chain connects TRBV10-3 to TRBJ2-7; TRBD1 is a possible D gene (5 bases). V was trimmed by 7 bases and J by 3 bases, leaving 13 bases between them. The length of the CDR3 is 13 residues. Germline-derived CDR1 and CDR2 are ENHRY and SYGVKD.

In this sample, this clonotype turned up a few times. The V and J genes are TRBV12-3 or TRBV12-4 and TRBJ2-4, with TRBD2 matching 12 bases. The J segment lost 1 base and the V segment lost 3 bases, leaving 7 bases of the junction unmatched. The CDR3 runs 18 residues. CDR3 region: CASSFTSGGPLAKNIQYF. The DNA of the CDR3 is TGTGCCAGCAGTTTTACTAGCGGGGGGCCCCTGGCCAAAAACATTCAGTACTTC.

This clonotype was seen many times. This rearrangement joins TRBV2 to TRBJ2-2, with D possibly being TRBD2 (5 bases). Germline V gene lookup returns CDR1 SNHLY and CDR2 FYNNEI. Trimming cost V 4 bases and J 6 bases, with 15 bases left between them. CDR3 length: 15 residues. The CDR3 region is CASSASNMNAGELFF. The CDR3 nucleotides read TGTGCCAGCAGTGCTAGCAATATGAATGCCGGGGAGCTGTTTTTT.

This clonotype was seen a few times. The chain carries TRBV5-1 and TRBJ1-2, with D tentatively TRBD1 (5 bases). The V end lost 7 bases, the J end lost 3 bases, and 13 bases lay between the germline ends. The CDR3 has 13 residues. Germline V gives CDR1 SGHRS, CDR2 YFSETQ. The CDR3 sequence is CASPPREDYGYTF. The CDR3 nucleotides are TGCGCCAGCCCACCCAGGGAGGACTATGGCTACACCTTC.

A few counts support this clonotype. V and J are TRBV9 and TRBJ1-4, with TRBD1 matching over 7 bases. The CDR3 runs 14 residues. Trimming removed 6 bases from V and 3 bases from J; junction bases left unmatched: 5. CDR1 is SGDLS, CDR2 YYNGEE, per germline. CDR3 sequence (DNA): TGTGCCAGCAACAAGGGGGCCGCTAATGAAAAACTGTTTTTT. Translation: CASNKGAANEKLFF.

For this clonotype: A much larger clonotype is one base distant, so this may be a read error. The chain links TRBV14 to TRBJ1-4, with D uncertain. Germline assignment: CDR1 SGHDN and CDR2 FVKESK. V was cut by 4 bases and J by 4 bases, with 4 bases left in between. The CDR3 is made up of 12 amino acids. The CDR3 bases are TGTGCCAGCAGCCCCCATAATGAAAAACTGTTTTTT. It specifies CASSPHNEKLFF.

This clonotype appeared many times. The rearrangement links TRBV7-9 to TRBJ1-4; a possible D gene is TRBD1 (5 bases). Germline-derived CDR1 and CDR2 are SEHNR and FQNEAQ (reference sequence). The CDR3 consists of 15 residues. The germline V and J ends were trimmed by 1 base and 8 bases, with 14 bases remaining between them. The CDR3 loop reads CASSLGPGHNEKLFF. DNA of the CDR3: TGTGCCAGCAGCTTAGGGCCAGGGCATAACGAAAAACTGTTTTTT.

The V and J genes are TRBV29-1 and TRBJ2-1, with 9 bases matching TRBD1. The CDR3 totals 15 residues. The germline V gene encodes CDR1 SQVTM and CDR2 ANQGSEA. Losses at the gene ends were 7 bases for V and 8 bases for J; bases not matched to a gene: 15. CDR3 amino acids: CSAPLRDRAGDEQFF. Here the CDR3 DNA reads TGCAGCGCTCCGCTTAGGGACAGGGCGGGGGATGAGCAGTTCTTC.

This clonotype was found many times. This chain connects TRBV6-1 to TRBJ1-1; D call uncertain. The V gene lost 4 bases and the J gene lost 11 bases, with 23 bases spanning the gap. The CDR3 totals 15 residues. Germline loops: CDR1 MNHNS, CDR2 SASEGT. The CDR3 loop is CASSVHPKSEKEAFF. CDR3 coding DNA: TGTGCCAGCAGTGTCCACCCCAAGTCGGAGAAGGAGGCTTTCTTT.

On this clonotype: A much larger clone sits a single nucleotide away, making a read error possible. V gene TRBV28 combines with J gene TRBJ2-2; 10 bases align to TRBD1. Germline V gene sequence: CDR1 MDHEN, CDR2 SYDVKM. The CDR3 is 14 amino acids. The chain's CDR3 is CASSTRQGAGEPFF. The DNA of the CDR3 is TGTGCCAGCAGTACGAGACAGGGGGCCGGGGAGCCGTTTTTT.